This TCR beta chain was recovered during a study of control samples from healthy donors and cancer patients. The germline V gene encodes CDR1 MDHEN and CDR2 SYDVKM. The CDR3 has 15 residues. After removal of 6 bases from V and 5 bases from J, the junction contained 7 bases not matched to a gene. Here immunoSEQ multiplex PCR was the method, and the copy in TCRdb shows in-frame clones only, minus some. The table records 260,000 or so clones, almost 85% of them present only once. The TCR comes from a woman aged 55-69 years with lung cancer. The material sequenced was PBMCs. The V and J genes are TRBV28 and TRBJ2-5; 12 positions match TRBD1. CDR3 in amino acids: CASSKGTGGFETQYF. The CDR3 DNA reads TGTGCCAGCAGCAAAGGGACAGGGGGCTTTGAGACCCAGTACTTC.